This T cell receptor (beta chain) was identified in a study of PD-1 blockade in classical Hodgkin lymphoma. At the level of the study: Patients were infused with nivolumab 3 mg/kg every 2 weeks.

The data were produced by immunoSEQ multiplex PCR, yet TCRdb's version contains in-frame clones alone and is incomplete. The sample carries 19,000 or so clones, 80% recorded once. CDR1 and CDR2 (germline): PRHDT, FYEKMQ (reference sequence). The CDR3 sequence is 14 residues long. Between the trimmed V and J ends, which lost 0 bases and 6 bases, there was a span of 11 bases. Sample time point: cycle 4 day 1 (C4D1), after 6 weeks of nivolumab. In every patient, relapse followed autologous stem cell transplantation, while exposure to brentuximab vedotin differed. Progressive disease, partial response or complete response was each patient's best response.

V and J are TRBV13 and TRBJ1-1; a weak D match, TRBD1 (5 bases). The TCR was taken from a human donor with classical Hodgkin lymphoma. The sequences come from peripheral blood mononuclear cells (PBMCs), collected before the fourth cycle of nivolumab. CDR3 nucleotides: TGTGCCAGCAGCTTAGGCGGAGGGGACGCTGAAGCTTTCTTT. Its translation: CASSLGGGDAEAFF.